Below, 4 T cell receptor beta chains from the same sample are listed, as sequenced in a study of STAT3 mutations in large granular lymphocyte leukemia. These receptors' targets are unknown. Profiled with immunoSEQ multiplex PCR; TCRdb holds only in-frame clones, not every one. Of approximately 10,000 clones in the sample, more than 75% are singletons; the top ten hold around 50%. Study-wide points: In T-cell large granular lymphocyte leukemia, about half of patients showed multiple immunodominant subclonotypes.

The source material was peripheral blood mononuclear cells. The receptors derive from a man in his sixties with T-cell large granular lymphocyte leukemia. Some clones in this sample may be carry-over from other donors' samples.

V usage is TRBV29-1 and J usage is TRBJ2-6, with no clear D. V was cut by 7 bases and J by 4 bases, with 8 bases left in between. CDR3 length: 12 residues. Looked up from germline, CDR1 is SQVTM and CDR2 is ANQGSEA. CDR3 nucleotide sequence: TGCAGCGCTGGAACGGGGGCCAACGTCCTGACTTTC. Amino acids: CSAGTGANVLTF.

The gene calls are TRBV11-2 and TRBJ1-3, with TRBD1 as a possible D gene (5 bases). CDR3 length: 14 residues. Trimming left V 6 bases short and J 4 bases short, with 13 bases between. From germline, CDR1 is SGHAT and CDR2 FQNNGV. The CDR3 loop reads CASSSTRAGNTIYF. In DNA, the CDR3 is TGTGCCAGCAGTTCCACCAGGGCGGGAAACACCATATATTTT.

The chain uses TRBV18 and TRBJ1-2; D not resolved. Per the germline V gene, CDR1 is KGHSH and CDR2 is LQKENI. The CDR3 spans 12 residues. Trimming removed 0 bases at V and 9 bases at J, with 8 bases between. The CDR3 loop reads CASSPPSQSYTF. The CDR3 nucleotides are TGTGCCAGCTCACCACCGTCGCAGAGCTACACCTTC.

The V gene is TRBV7-2, the J gene TRBJ1-2, with D maybe TRBD1 (6 bases). V lost 1 base and J lost 6, with 12 bases in between. CDR1 and CDR2 from the germline V gene are SGHTA and FQGNSA. CDR3 length: 14 residues. CDR3 DNA sequence: TGTGCCAGCAGCTTAGAGGGGGGACACAATGGCTACACCTTC. Its translation is CASSLEGGHNGYTF. Combining the CDR3 with reference TRBV7-2 and TRBJ1-2 gives the whole variable domain GAGVSQSPSNKVTEKGKDVELRCDPISGHTALYWYRQSLGQGLEFLIYFQGNSAPDKSGLPSDRFSAERTGGSVSTLTIQRTQQEDSAVYLCASSLEGGHNGYTFGSGTRLTVV.